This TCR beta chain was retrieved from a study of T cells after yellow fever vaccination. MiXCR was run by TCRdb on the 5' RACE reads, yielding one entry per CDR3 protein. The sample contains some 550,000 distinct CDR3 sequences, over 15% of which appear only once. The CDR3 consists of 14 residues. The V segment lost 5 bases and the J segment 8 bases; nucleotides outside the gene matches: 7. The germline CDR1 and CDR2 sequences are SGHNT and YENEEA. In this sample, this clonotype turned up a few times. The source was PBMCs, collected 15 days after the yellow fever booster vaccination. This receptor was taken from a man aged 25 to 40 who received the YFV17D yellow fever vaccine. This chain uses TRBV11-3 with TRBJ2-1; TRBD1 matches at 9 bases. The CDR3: CASSPRTGEDEQFF. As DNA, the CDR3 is TGTGCCAGCAGCCCTAGGACAGGGGAGGATGAGCAGTTCTTC.